A selection of T cell receptor beta chains follows, all from one sample in a study of T-cell reconstitution after alpha-beta-depleted transplantation in children. TCRdb ran MiXCR on the PCR reads and lists one entry per CDR3 protein. The table records around 210,000 distinct CDR3 sequences, about 7% of them present only once. Source: PBMCs, taken before TCRalphabeta/CD19-depleted stem cell transplant. The source of these receptors is a boy aged 2 to 9 with acute lymphoblastic leukemia, due to receive a stem cell transplant. Both conserved end residues are part of each CDR3. D genes are given only for firm matches. Size tells how often a clone was seen (once, few, many) or the class of an expanded clone, and some rows leave it out.

clone size,J gene,V gene,D gene,CDR3 DNA,CDR3 protein
few,TRBJ2-3,TRBV7-2,TRBD1,TGTGCCAGCAGCTCAAACCACCGGGACAGGGGTGATACGCAGTATTTT,CASSSNHRDRGDTQYF
many,TRBJ2-7,TRBV5-1,TRBD2,TGCGCCAGCAGCTCTGGACTAGCGGGAGGGCCTAGCGAGCAGTACTTC,CASSSGLAGGPSEQYF
many,TRBJ2-1,TRBV5-5,TRBD2,TGTGCCAGCAGCTTGCGGACTAGCGACCCCTACAATGAGCAGTTCTTC,CASSLRTSDPYNEQFF
many,TRBJ2-2,TRBV24-1,TRBD1,TGTGCCACCAGTGAACGTCCGGGACAGGGTGGGACCGGGGAGCTGTTTTTT,CATSERPGQGGTGELFF
-,TRBJ2-2,TRBV7-9,TRBD1,TGTGCCAGCAGCAACCTCCCGGGACAGGGGACCGGGGAGCTGTTTTTT,CASSNLPGQGTGELFF
many,TRBJ2-3,TRBV29-1,-,TGCAGCGTTGCGGTAACAGGGGGGGGAGATACGCAGTATTTT,CSVAVTGGGDTQYF
few,TRBJ2-5,TRBV7-2,TRBD2,TGTGCCAGCAGCTTATCACTAGCGGAAGAGACCCAGTACTTC,CASSLSLAEETQYF
many,TRBJ2-7,TRBV6-5,-,TGTGCCAGCAGTTATCACGACTCATACTCCTACGAGCAGTACTTC,CASSYHDSYSYEQYF
many,TRBJ2-1,TRBV2,-,TGTGCCAGCAGTATAATAGCAGCGGGCCATGATGAGCAGTTCTTC,CASSIIAAGHDEQFF
few,TRBJ2-4,TRBV6-1,-,TGTGCCAGCAGTGAAGCGCTTCAAATGGCGGGCATTCAGTACTTC,CASSEALQMAGIQYF
many,TRBJ2-7,TRBV29-1,TRBD1,TGCAGCGCCGGACAGGGTTTGGACGAGCAGTACTTC,CSAGQGLDEQYF
-,TRBJ1-1,TRBV28,-,TGTGCCAGCACTCCGGGGCCTGGGGCTGAAGCTTTCTTT,CASTPGPGAEAFF
many,TRBJ2-1,TRBV5-5,TRBD2,TGTGCCAGCAGCTTGGGGGTTAGCGGGGGGCACTCCTACAATGAGCAGTTCTTC,CASSLGVSGGHSYNEQFF
few,TRBJ1-1,TRBV20-1,-,TGCAGTGCTAGATCCGACTCGGAAGCTTTCTTT,CSARSDSEAFF
many,TRBJ1-5,TRBV7-9,-,TGTGCCAGCAGCTTCTCGGGTCAGCCCCAGCATTTT,CASSFSGQPQHF
-,TRBJ1-1,TRBV20-1,TRBD1,TGCAGTGCTGGGGGACAGGGGAACACTGAAGCTTTCTTT,CSAGGQGNTEAFF
-,TRBJ2-7,TRBV18,TRBD2,TGTGCCAGCTCCCCCCAACTAGCGGCAACCTACGAGCAGTACTTC,CASSPQLAATYEQYF
few,TRBJ2-5,TRBV7-2,-,TGTGCCAGCAGCATCCAGGCCCACCAAGAGACCCAGTACTTC,CASSIQAHQETQYF